What follows are 6 T cell receptor beta chains derived from one specimen sequenced in a study of STAT5B mutations in CD4+ large granular lymphocyte leukemia. Profiling relied on immunoSEQ multiplex PCR, and the TCRdb table lists in-frame clones only, not all of them. The sample shows 30,000 to 40,000 clones, more than 70% of them seen only once. Material for sequencing was CD4+ T cells from blood buffy coats. The receptor source for this set is a human donor in good health.

CDR3 protein: CASGREGISTDTQYF. The CDR3 DNA reads TGTGCCAGCGGCAGGGAGGGGATTAGCACAGATACGCAGTATTTT. This chain joins TRBV6-5 and TRBJ2-3; TRBD2 matches at 7 bases. The CDR3 has 15 amino acids. V was clipped by 8 bases and J by 0 bases; unmatched bases: 8. Per the germline V gene, CDR1 is MNHEY and CDR2 is SVGAGI.

This clone was found a few times. The J gene is TRBJ1-2, the V gene TRBV6-5; D is ambiguous. Trimming removed 7 bases at V and 5 bases at J, with 8 bases between. The CDR3 sequence is 11 residues long. Germline values: CDR1 MNHEY, CDR2 SVGAGI. The CDR3 loop is CASISEYGYTF. CDR3 DNA sequence: TGTGCCAGCATCTCGGAATATGGCTACACCTTC.

The rearrangement uses TRBV4-2 and TRBJ2-7; 8 bases align to TRBD2. The CDR3 spans 17 residues. Looked up from germline, CDR1 is LGHNA and CDR2 is YNFKEQ. Trimming at V came to 0 bases and at J to 5 bases, leaving 12 bases not matched to a gene. For the CDR3, the DNA is TGTGCCAGCAGCCAAGAATTGGTAACGGGAGGGAGGAACGAGCAGTACTTC. It specifies CASSQELVTGGRNEQYF.

The chain has TRBV7-9 and TRBJ2-5, with TRBD2 matching over 8 bases. Germline V gene data show CDR1 as SEHNR and CDR2 as FQNEAQ (reference sequence). CDR3 length: 12 amino acids. Losses at the gene ends were 10 bases for V and 5 bases for J; bases not matched to a gene: 6. In DNA form, the CDR3 reads TGTGCCACGCAGCGGGGGCTGGAGACCCAGTACTTC. This gives the protein CATQRGLETQYF.

The chain links TRBV15 to TRBJ1-1; D remains unclear. There are 13 residues in the CDR3. Germline CDR1 reads LNHNV; CDR2 reads YYDKDF (reference sequence). V lost 8 bases and J lost 0, with 10 bases in between. The CDR3 bases are TGTGCCACCGGGGAATGGATGAACACTGAAGCTTTCTTT. It is translated as CATGEWMNTEAFF.

The CDR3 sequence is CASSLVGSGANVLTF. The CDR3 region has the DNA TGTGCCAGCAGCTTAGTAGGCTCTGGGGCCAACGTCCTGACTTTC. This chain joins TRBV7-6 and TRBJ2-6, with D uncertain. This CDR3 has 15 residues. The germline V gene has CDR1 SGHVS and CDR2 FNYEAQ. Trimming shortened V by 1 base and J by 0 bases, and 4 bases separated the two germline ends.